Listed below are T cell receptor beta chains from one sample, sequenced in a study of radiation and T cells in renal cell carcinoma. TCRdb keeps only in-frame clones here, not all; method: immunoSEQ multiplex PCR. The sample shows about 140,000 clones, less than 85% of them seen only once. The starting material was blood, obtained from a patient whose treatment included radiotherapy and nephrectomy. Source of these receptors: a woman aged 45-59 years with renal cell carcinoma. CDR3s leave out the opening cysteine and the closing phenylalanine or tryptophan. Fields, in order: CDR3 protein, V gene, J gene.

ASRLETGEQY	TRBV28	TRBJ2-7
ASSLAGLASNEQF	TRBV7-8	TRBJ2-1
ASSGTVSYEQY	TRBV9	TRBJ2-7
ASSLAQPGTDTQY	TRBV5-1	TRBJ2-3
ASRYREGTYEQY	TRBV28	TRBJ2-7
ASSQELGTNTEAF	TRBV4-3	TRBJ1-1
ASGGAVLDPPLH	TRBV25-1	TRBJ1-6
ASGLAGAGETQY	TRBV5-6	TRBJ2-5
ASSYSTGNTEAF	TRBV6-5	TRBJ1-1
SVEDRRANYGYT	TRBV29-1	TRBJ1-2
ASSLVEDTQY	TRBV5-6	TRBJ2-3
ASSPGGISFYEQY	TRBV5-4	TRBJ2-7
ASSLPGLAEEQY	TRBV13	TRBJ2-7
ASSPYSVGPYGYT	TRBV6-5	TRBJ1-2
ASSGAGGGYRGYT	TRBV2	TRBJ1-2
ASSSLTANTEAF	TRBV7-9	TRBJ1-1
AISERLAGGAGEQF	TRBV10-3	TRBJ2-1
ASSESRFLGTQY	TRBV10-1	TRBJ2-5
ASSPDGVTYEQY	TRBV18	TRBJ2-7
ASSAMDTGELF	TRBV14	TRBJ2-2
AWRDGPNQY	TRBV30	TRBJ2-7
SALRTEAF	TRBV20-1	TRBJ1-1
ASSVTGSSNQPQH	TRBV6-1	TRBJ1-5
ASSQDTSGSFYEQF	TRBV4-3	TRBJ2-1
ASSRQGNTEAF	TRBV5-4	TRBJ1-1
ASSAQGGEKLF	TRBV4-1	TRBJ1-4
ASSVPGLGGSEQF	TRBV25-1	TRBJ2-1
ASSQGGLAGYNEQF	TRBV4-2	TRBJ2-1
ASSATGMNQPQH	TRBV7-2	TRBJ1-5
AGGRQGSYEQY	TRBV2	TRBJ2-7
ASSPGQGQNYGYT	TRBV7-2	TRBJ1-2
ASGQITRGQY	TRBV7-9	TRBJ2-7
ASSLDTYGYT	TRBV5-1	TRBJ1-2
ASSPEGQADQPQH	TRBV25-1	TRBJ1-5
ASSEAQGASGNTIY	TRBV6-1	TRBJ1-3
ASRTASYEQY	TRBV6-5	TRBJ2-7
ASTVGDTEAF	TRBV2	TRBJ1-1
ASSRGPNTEAF	TRBV6-5	TRBJ1-1
ASSSLQTGSYEQY	TRBV27	TRBJ2-7
ASSKLDTGELF	TRBV2	TRBJ2-2
ASSSMGLAGGREQY	TRBV7-2	TRBJ2-7
ASSLDRDQPQH	TRBV5-5	TRBJ1-5
ASSPGTAGNQETQY	TRBV4-1	TRBJ2-5
ASSQLAVGGTDTQY	TRBV5-1	TRBJ2-3
ASSQSRTEAF	TRBV4-2	TRBJ1-1
ASSLGPLHEQY	TRBV7-8	TRBJ2-7
ASSEAGQMGYT	TRBV6-1	TRBJ1-2
ASSLGAGETGELF	TRBV5-1	TRBJ2-2
ATSNGADTQY	TRBV15	TRBJ2-3